This T cell receptor (beta chain) was profiled in a study of T cells in Graves' hyperthyroidism and ophthalmopathy. V shed 5 bases and J shed 4 bases, with 17 bases lying between them. The CDR3 sequence is 15 residues long. CDR1 is SEHNR and CDR2 is FQNEAQ in the germline V gene (reference sequence). Amplified TCR beta CDR3 regions came from RNA transcripts. The TCR CDR3 first-round RT-PCR relied on the HTBI primer set. TCRdb reprocessed the multiplex PCR reads via MiXCR and lists one record per CDR3 protein. The data show a few hundred thousand distinct CDR3 sequences, with around 45% seen just once and about 7.8% held by the top ten. In patients aged 18 to 65, hyperthyroidism was newly diagnosed, with duration under 2 months. Uncontrolled infection, other autoimmune disease, pregnancy or lactation disqualified patients from enrolment.

The clonotype originates from a woman younger than 35 with Graves' hyperthyroidism. What was sequenced was peripheral blood or thyroid tissue (not recorded which). The J gene is TRBJ1-2, the V gene TRBV7-9; unclear D gene. CDR3 sequence: CASSTDGPGGYGYTF. As DNA, the CDR3 is TGTGCCAGCAGCACCGACGGACCCGGCGGCTATGGCTACACCTTC.